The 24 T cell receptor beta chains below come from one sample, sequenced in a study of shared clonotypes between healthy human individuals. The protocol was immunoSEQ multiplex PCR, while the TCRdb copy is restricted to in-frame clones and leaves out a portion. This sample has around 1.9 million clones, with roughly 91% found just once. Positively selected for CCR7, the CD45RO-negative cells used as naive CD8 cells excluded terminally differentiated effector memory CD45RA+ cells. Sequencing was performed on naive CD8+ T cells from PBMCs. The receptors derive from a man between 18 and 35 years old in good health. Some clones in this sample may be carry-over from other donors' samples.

The CDR3 sequence is CASSFDLYAQYF. In DNA form, the CDR3 reads TGTGCCAGCAGTTTTGATTTGTATGCGCAGTACTTC. This sequence joins TRBV28 and TRBJ2-7; D is unresolved. Germline V gene lookup returns CDR1 MDHEN and CDR2 SYDVKM. V was trimmed by 3 bases and J by 9 bases, leaving 12 bases between them. This CDR3 contains 12 residues.

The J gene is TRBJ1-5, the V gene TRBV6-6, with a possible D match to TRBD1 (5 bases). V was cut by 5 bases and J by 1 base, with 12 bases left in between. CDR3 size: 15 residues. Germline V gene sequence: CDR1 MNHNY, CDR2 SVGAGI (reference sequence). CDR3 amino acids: CASSRWGESNQPQHF. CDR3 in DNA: TGTGCCAGCAGTAGGTGGGGGGAGAGCAATCAGCCCCAGCATTTT.

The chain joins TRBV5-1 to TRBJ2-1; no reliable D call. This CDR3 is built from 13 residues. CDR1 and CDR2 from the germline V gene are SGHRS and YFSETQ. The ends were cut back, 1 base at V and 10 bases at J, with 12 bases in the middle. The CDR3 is CASSLRPSKEQFF. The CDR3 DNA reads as TGCGCCAGCAGCTTGAGGCCTTCGAAGGAGCAGTTCTTC.

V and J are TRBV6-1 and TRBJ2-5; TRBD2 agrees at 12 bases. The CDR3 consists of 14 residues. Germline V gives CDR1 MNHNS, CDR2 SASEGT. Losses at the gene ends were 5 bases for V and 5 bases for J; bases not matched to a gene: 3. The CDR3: CASSRLAGVETQYF. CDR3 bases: TGTGCCAGCAGTAGACTAGCGGGAGTGGAGACCCAGTACTTC.

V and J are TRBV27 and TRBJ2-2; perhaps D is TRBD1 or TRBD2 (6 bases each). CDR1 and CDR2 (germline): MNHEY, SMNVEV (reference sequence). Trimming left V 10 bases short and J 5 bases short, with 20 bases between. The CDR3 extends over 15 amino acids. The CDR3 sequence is CANPTGGYRTGELFF. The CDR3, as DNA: TGTGCCAACCCGACCGGGGGCTACCGGACCGGGGAGCTGTTTTTT.

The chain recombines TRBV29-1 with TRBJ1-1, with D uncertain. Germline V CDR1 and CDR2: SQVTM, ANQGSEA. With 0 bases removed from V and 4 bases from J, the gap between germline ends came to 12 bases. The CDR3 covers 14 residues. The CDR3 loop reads CSVEDLVGITEAFF. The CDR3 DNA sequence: TGCAGCGTTGAAGATCTTGTGGGGATCACTGAAGCTTTCTTT.

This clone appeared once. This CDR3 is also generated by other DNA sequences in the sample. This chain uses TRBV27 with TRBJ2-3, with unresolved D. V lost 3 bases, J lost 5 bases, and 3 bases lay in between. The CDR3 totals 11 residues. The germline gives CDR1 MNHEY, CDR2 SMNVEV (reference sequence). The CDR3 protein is CASSFGDTQYF. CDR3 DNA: TGTGCCAGCAGTTTCGGAGATACGCAGTATTTT.

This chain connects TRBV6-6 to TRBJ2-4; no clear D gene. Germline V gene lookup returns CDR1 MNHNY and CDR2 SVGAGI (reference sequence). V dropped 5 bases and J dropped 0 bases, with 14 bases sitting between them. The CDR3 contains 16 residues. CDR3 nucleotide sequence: TGTGCCAGCAGTCGTGGACGGAACCTAGCCAAAAACATTCAGTACTTC. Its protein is CASSRGRNLAKNIQYF.

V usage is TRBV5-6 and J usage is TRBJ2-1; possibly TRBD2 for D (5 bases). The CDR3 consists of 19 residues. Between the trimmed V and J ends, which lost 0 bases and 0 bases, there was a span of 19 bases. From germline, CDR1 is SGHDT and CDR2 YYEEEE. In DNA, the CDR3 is TGTGCCAGCAGCTTGGTTCCCCGGGGTCCGGAGAGCTCCTACAATGAGCAGTTCTTC. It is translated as CASSLVPRGPESSYNEQFF.

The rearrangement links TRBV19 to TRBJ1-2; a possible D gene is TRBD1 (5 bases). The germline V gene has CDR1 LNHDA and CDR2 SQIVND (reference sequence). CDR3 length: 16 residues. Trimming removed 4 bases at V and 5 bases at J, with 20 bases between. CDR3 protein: CASSTLRTGELYGYTF. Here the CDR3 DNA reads TGTGCCAGTAGTACTCTTCGAACAGGCGAATTATATGGCTACACCTTC.

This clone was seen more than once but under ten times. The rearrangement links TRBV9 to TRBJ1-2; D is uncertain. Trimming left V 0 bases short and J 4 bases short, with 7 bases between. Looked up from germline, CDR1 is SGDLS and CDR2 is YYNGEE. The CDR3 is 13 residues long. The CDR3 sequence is CASSVGLGYGYTF. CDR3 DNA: TGTGCCAGCAGCGTAGGACTTGGCTATGGCTACACCTTC.

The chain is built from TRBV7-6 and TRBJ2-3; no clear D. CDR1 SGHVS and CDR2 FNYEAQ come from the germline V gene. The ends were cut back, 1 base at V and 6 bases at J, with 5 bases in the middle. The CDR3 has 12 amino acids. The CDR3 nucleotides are TGTGCCAGCAGCTTAGGTCGGGATACGCAGTATTTT. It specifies CASSLGRDTQYF.

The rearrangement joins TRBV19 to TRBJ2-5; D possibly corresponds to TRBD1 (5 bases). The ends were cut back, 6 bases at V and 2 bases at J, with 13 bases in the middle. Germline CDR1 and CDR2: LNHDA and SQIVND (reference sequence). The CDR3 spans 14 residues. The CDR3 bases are TGTGCCAGTAGCAGTTACAGGTCACAAGAGACCCAGTACTTC. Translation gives CASSSYRSQETQYF. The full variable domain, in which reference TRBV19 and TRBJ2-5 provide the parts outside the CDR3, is DGGITQSPKYLFRKEGQNVTLSCEQNLNHDAMYWYRQDPGQGLRLIYYSQIVNDFQKGDIAEGYSVSREKKESFPLTVTSAQKNPTAFYLCASSSYRSQETQYFGPGTRLLVL.

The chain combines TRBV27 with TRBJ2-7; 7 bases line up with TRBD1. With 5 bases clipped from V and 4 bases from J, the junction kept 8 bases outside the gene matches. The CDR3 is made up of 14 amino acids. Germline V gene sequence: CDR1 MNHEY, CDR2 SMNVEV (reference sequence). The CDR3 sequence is CASSQNRGGYEQYF. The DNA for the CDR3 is TGTGCCAGCAGTCAAAACAGGGGTGGGTACGAGCAGTACTTC.

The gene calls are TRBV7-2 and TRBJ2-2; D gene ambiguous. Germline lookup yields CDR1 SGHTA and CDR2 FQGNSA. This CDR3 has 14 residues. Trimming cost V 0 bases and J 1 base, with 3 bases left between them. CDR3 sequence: CASSLAVNTGELFF. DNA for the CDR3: TGTGCCAGCAGCTTAGCAGTGAACACCGGGGAGCTGTTTTTT.

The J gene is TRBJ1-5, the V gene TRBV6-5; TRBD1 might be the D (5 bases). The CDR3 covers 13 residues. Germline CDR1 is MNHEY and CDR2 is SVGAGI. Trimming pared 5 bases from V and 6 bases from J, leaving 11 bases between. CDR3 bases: TGTGCCAGCAGTCAGTGGGGCGGTCAGCCCCAGCATTTT. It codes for CASSQWGGQPQHF.

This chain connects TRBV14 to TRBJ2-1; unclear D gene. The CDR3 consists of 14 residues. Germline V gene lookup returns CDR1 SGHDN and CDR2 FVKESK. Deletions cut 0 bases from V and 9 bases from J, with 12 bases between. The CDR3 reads CASSQDPDWGEQFF. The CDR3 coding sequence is TGTGCCAGCAGCCAAGATCCAGACTGGGGTGAGCAGTTCTTC.

CDR3 loop: CASSPLGAGELFF. The CDR3 coding sequence is TGCGCCAGCAGCCCCCTGGGGGCCGGGGAGCTGTTTTTT. The chain employs TRBV5-1 and TRBJ2-2, with D perhaps matching TRBD1 or TRBD2 (5 bases each). Germline values: CDR1 SGHRS, CDR2 YFSETQ. V lost 4 bases and J 6 bases, leaving 10 bases between the germline ends. There are 13 residues in the CDR3.

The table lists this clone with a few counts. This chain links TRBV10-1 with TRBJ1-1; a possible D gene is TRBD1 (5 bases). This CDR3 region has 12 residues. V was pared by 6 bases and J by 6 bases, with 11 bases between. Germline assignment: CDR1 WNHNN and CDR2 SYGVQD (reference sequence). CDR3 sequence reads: CASRRGVAEAFF. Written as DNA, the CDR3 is TGCGCCAGCAGAAGGGGAGTAGCTGAAGCTTTCTTT.

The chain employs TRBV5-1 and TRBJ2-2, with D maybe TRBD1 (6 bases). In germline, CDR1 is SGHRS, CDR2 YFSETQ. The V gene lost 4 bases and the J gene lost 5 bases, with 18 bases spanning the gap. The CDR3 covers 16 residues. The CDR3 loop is CASSGARTELTGELFF. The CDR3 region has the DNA TGCGCCAGCAGCGGGGCCAGGACAGAGCTTACCGGGGAGCTGTTTTTT.

The CDR3: CSVDGQGGTEAFF. The CDR3 DNA reads TGCAGCGTTGACGGACAGGGGGGCACTGAAGCTTTCTTT. V usage is TRBV29-1 and J usage is TRBJ1-1; 10 nucleotides line up with TRBD1. Germline trimming cut 3 bases from V and 4 bases from J; bases unmatched to any gene: 2. This CDR3 contains 13 residues. Per germline, CDR1 SQVTM and CDR2 ANQGSEA.

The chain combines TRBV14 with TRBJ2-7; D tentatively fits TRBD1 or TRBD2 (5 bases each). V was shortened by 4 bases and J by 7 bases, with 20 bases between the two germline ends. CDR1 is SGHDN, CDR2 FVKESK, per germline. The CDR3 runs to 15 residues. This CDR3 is CASSPRGVPMGEQYF. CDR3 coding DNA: TGTGCCAGCAGCCCCCGAGGGGTCCCAATGGGAGAGCAGTACTTC.

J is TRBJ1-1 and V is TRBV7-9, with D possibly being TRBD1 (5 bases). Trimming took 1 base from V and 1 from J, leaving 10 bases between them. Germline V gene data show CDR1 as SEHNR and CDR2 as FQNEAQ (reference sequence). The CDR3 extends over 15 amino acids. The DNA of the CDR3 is TGTGCCAGCAGCTTAGTGCTGGGACCGAACACTGAAGCTTTCTTT. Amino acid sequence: CASSLVLGPNTEAFF.

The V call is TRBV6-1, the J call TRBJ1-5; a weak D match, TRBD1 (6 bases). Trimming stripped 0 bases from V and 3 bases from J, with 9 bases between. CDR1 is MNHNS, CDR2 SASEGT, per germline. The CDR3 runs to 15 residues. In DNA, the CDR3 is TGTGCCAGCAGTGAAGCCTGGACAGTCAATCAGCCCCAGCATTTT. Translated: CASSEAWTVNQPQHF.